The rows below give T cell receptor beta chains drawn from one sample of a study of blood T cell repertoires in COVID-19. The table came from immunoSEQ multiplex PCR; TCRdb's copy has only in-frame clones and leaves some out. The data contain around 150,000 clones, roughly 80% of them singletons. The sample consisted of PBMCs or T cells enriched from blood (not recorded which). These receptors were obtained from a woman in her 40s who had recovered from COVID-19. Both conserved end residues are part of each CDR3. D genes are given only for firm matches. Size values are once, few and many counts, or a class for expanded clones, and some rows have none.

>few|TRBV6-5|NA|TRBJ2-4
CASSGQSSVGPYF
TGTGCCAGCTCTGGACAGTCTTCGGTAGGTCCGTACTTC
>NA|TRBV3-1/TRBV3-2|NA|TRBJ2-3
CASSQDRGAGSLNTQYF
TGTGCCAGCAGCCAAGATCGGGGGGCGGGGAGCCTAAATACGCAGTATTTT
>few|TRBV11-2|NA|TRBJ1-5
CASSLAFSQPQHF
TGTGCCAGCAGCTTAGCTTTTTCCCAGCCCCAGCATTTT
>NA|TRBV6-5|NA|TRBJ2-3
CASSRGDTQYF
TGTGCCAGCAGTAGGGGTGATACGCAGTATTTT
>few|TRBV12-3/TRBV12-4|NA|TRBJ1-2
CASTPRQNYGYTF
TGTGCCAGCACCCCGAGACAGAACTATGGCTACACCTTC
>NA|TRBV12-3/TRBV12-4|TRBD1|TRBJ2-1
CASSWTGGGEQFF
TGTGCCAGCAGCTGGACAGGGGGCGGTGAGCAGTTCTTC
>NA|TRBV15|NA|TRBJ1-6
CATSRDQGGNSPLHF
TGTGCCACCAGCAGAGATCAAGGGGGAAATTCACCCCTCCACTTT
>NA|TRBV7-9|NA|TRBJ2-7
CASSLAGRPYEQYF
TGTGCCAGCAGCTTAGCGGGGCGGCCGTACGAGCAGTACTTC
>NA|TRBV2|TRBD1|TRBJ1-2
CASSVYDRGSGYTF
TGTGCCAGCAGTGTGTACGACAGGGGGAGCGGCTACACCTTC
>NA|TRBV4-1|TRBD1|TRBJ1-2
CASSQVFPGQGNYGYTF
TGCGCCAGCAGCCAAGTCTTCCCGGGACAGGGCAACTATGGCTACACCTTC
>NA|TRBV19|NA|TRBJ2-7
CASSTAGGPYEQYF
TGTGCCAGTAGTACGGCAGGGGGGCCCTACGAGCAGTACTTC
>NA|TRBV18|TRBD1|TRBJ2-6
CASSPNPVQGASGANVLTF
TGTGCCAGCTCACCTAACCCAGTCCAGGGGGCGTCTGGGGCCAACGTCCTGACTTTC
>NA|TRBV21-1|NA|TRBJ1-2
CARVQGGGYTF
TGTGCCAGGGTACAGGGTGGTGGCTACACCTTC
>NA|TRBV9|NA|TRBJ1-6
CASSLQGSSYNSPLHF
TGTGCCAGCAGCCTTCAGGGTAGCTCCTATAATTCACCCCTCCACTTT
>NA|TRBV15|TRBD2|TRBJ2-2
CATSDDSGRARSSGELFF
TGTGCCACCAGCGACGACAGCGGGAGGGCCAGATCCTCCGGGGAGCTGTTTTTT
>once|TRBV15|TRBD1|TRBJ1-5
CATSRDAGQVSQPQHF
TGTGCCACCAGCAGAGATGCCGGACAGGTTAGTCAGCCCCAGCATTTT
>NA|TRBV3-1/TRBV3-2|NA|TRBJ2-1
CASSLTRYRRYNEQFF
TGTGCCAGCAGCCTCACCAGGTACAGGCGATACAATGAGCAGTTCTTC
>NA|TRBV30|NA|TRBJ1-5
CAWSLGGGQPQHF
TGTGCCTGGAGTTTGGGGGGAGGTCAGCCCCAGCATTTT
>NA|TRBV6-5|TRBD2|TRBJ2-1
CASSLERDSYNEQFF
TGTGCCAGCAGTCTGGAGCGGGACTCCTACAATGAGCAGTTCTTC
>NA|TRBV6-5|NA|TRBJ2-5
CASSYSSGGQETQYF
TGTGCCAGCAGTTACTCGTCAGGGGGGCAAGAGACCCAGTACTTC
>NA|TRBV2|TRBD2|TRBJ2-1
CASIWTSGVANEQFF
TGTGCCAGCATCTGGACTAGCGGGGTTGCTAATGAGCAGTTCTTC
>NA|TRBV18|NA|TRBJ1-4
CASSIQGNGEKLFF
TGTGCCAGCTCAATCCAGGGGAACGGTGAAAAACTGTTTTTT
>NA|TRBV21-1|NA|TRBJ2-7
CASSRGGGVAYEQYF
TGTGCCAGCAGCAGAGGAGGGGGGGTAGCCTACGAGCAGTACTTC
>NA|TRBV7-9|NA|TRBJ2-7
CASSSSTLSYEQYF
TGTGCCAGCAGCTCATCCACCCTATCCTACGAGCAGTACTTC
>NA|TRBV2|TRBD1|TRBJ1-2
CASRGRQGPNYGYTF
TGTGCCAGCAGGGGAAGACAGGGACCCAACTATGGCTACACCTTC
>NA|TRBV4-1|NA|TRBJ2-7
CASSVGSSYEQYF
TGCGCCAGCTCCGTCGGGAGCTCCTACGAGCAGTACTTC
>NA|TRBV4-1|TRBD2|TRBJ2-1
CASSQAKAGGPYNEQFF
TGCGCCAGCAGCCAAGCAAAAGCGGGAGGGCCTTACAATGAGCAGTTCTTC
>NA|TRBV5-1|NA|TRBJ1-1
CASSSGTYQNTEAFF
TGCGCCAGCAGCTCCGGGACATATCAGAACACTGAAGCTTTCTTT
>NA|TRBV6-4|TRBD1|TRBJ1-1
CASSDSQGASEAFF
TGTGCCAGCAGTGACTCACAGGGGGCGAGTGAAGCTTTCTTT
>NA|TRBV18|TRBD2|TRBJ2-7
CASSPRGLAGGADHEQYF
TGTGCCAGCTCACCACGTGGCCTAGCGGGAGGGGCTGACCACGAGCAGTACTTC